This record looks at one T cell receptor (beta chain) sequence and its context. Its matching antigen is unknown. This CDR3 contains 16 residues. The germline CDR1 and CDR2 sequences are MDHEN and SYDVKM. The junction had 10 bases not matched to a gene; V was cut back by 7 bases and J by 1 base. The protocol was immunoSEQ multiplex PCR, while the TCRdb copy is restricted to in-frame clones and leaves out a portion. The table includes under 70,000 clones, less than 90% detected once. The sample originates from a study of T cell responses to AZD1222 COVID-19 vaccine. Study-level background: Timing groups of about 4 and about 12 weeks for second doses were pooled. Study results and caveats: With two AZD1222 doses given, Spike-specific TCR breadth and depth both rose. The study identified only six AZD1222 recipients as seropositive at baseline. Reports say nearly half of spike-specific TCRs go after unmutated variant regions.

The specimen was peripheral blood, collected on day 0 of AZD1222 vaccination. This clonotype was sampled from an adult in good health. The chain uses TRBV28 and TRBJ2-1, with 7 bases that match TRBD2. CDR3 bases: TGTGCCAGCACTCCCTTAGCGGGTAGTTCCTACAATGAGCAGTTCTTC. Encoded protein: CASTPLAGSSYNEQFF. The full variable domain, with the rest looked up from reference TRBV28 and TRBJ2-1, is DVKVTQSSRYLVKRTGEKVFLECVQDMDHENMFWYRQDPGLGLRLIYFSYDVKMKEKGDIPEGYSVSREKKERFSLILESASTNQTSMYLCASTPLAGSSYNEQFFGPGTRLTVL.